The clone carrying this T cell receptor beta chain was seen only a few times. This entry belongs to a study of spatial heterogeneity in lung cancer. About the research overall: The study consistently detected more beta-chain than alpha-chain sequences.

The time point denotes: sample taken at primary tumor resection. The study sequenced unsorted whole RNA from tumor, nontumor lung or frozen PBMC. TCRdb used MiXCR to reprocess the 5' RACE reads, holding one entry per CDR3 protein. In the table there are around 6,000 distinct CDR3 sequences, 15% to 20% of which are singletons. The germline V gene encodes CDR1 SSHAT and CDR2 FNYEAQ (reference sequence). The V end was cut by 3 bases, the J end by 6 bases, with 10 bases between. The CDR3 has 13 amino acids. J is TRBJ2-3 and V is TRBV7-7; D not certain. This material consisted of normal lung tissue next to the tumor, taken at surgery. The receptor was isolated from a male donor with early-stage non-small cell lung cancer. The CDR3 region has the DNA TGTGCCAGCAGCTTTCAGACTGGTGATACGCAGTATTTT. It specifies CASSFQTGDTQYF. The full variable domain, completed using reference TRBV7-7 and TRBJ2-3, is GAGVSQSPRYKVTKRGQDVTLRCDPISSHATLYWYQQALGQGPEFLTYFNYEAQPDKSGLPSDRFSAERPEGSISTLTIQRTEQRDSAMYRCASSFQTGDTQYFGPGTRLTVL.